This paragraph reports one TCR beta chain. The data were obtained in a study of cytomegalovirus exposure and HLA in healthy donors. 60 Vbeta and 13 Jbeta primers were used in PCR. The assay was immunoSEQ multiplex PCR, and TCRdb's table has in-frame clones only and misses some. Of nearly 200,000 clones in the sample, around 73% were seen once. Sequences were obtained from PBMCs. The TCR was taken from a young woman in good health and CMV-seropositive.

CDR3 amino acids: CSVVQTNTGELFF. CDR3 coding DNA: TGCAGCGTTGTACAGACGAACACCGGGGAGCTGTTTTTT. V and J are TRBV29-1 and TRBJ2-2; D gene uncertain. This CDR3 is built from 13 residues. The V gene lost 4 bases and the J gene lost 0 bases, with 6 bases spanning the gap. Germline loops: CDR1 SQVTM, CDR2 ANQGSEA.